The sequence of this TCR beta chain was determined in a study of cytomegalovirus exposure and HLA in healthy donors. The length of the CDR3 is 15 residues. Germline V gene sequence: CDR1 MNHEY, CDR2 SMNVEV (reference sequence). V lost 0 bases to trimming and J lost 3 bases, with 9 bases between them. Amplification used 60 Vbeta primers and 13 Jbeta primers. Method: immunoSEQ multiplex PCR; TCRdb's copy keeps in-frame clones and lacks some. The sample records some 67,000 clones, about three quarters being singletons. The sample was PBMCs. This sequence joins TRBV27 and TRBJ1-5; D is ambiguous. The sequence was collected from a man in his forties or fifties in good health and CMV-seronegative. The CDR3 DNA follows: TGTGCCAGCAGTTTATCGACACGGTCCAATCAGCCCCAGCATTTT. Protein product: CASSLSTRSNQPQHF.